This TCR beta chain is from a study of T cells in Graves' hyperthyroidism and ophthalmopathy (dated by TCRdb to between 2018 and 2021). Background for the entire study: Peripheral blood was collected at initial diagnosis, before any treatment. Following sampling, methimazole starting at 30 mg daily was given to hyperthyroidism patients, and high-dose intravenous methylprednisolone was given to ophthalmopathy patients. Thyroid tissue and blood T-cell repertoires from six or seven Graves' hyperthyroidism patients were also compared in the study. The 75 to 100 discovery patients were randomly divided into training and test sets at a 7:3 ratio. Whether ophthalmopathy could be predicted prospectively was tested in an independent validation cohort made up of approximately 19 hyperthyroidism patients plus 17 patients who later progressed to ophthalmopathy. The paper describes TCR Vbeta CDR3 sequencing of 140 or so peripheral blood samples, made up of some 40 ophthalmopathy patients, over 70 hyperthyroidism patients and 17 progressor patients. TCR V-J signatures able to tell the groups apart were searched for in a discovery cohort of 90 to 100 patients, of whom under 45 had Graves' ophthalmopathy and roughly 58 had stable Graves' hyperthyroidism. Broad study findings and their caveats: In cross-validation, a model built on a 13 V-J signature told ophthalmopathy apart from stable hyperthyroidism with over 85% sensitivity and about 81% specificity, and in testing the same model reached 80%/75%. Sample size was not statistically predetermined, and blinding of investigators to group allocation was not performed. Blood samples also contained most of the expanded thyroid clonotypes (frequency above 0.001), which suggests that blood repertoires may reflect thyroid immune responses. In validation, the model predicted progression to ophthalmopathy a median of around 6.5 months before onset, with roughly 70% sensitivity and just under 75% specificity.

The germline V gene yields LGHNA for CDR1 and YNFKEQ for CDR2. Inclusive of the bounding cysteine and phenylalanine, the CDR3 is 15 residues long. Just the 45-base CDR3 DNA is kept, in frame starting at base 1. Germline trimming: 4 bases from V, 7 bases from J; junction bases outside gene matches: 8. Hyperthyroidism patients were newly diagnosed, had a disease duration of under 2 months, and were aged 18 to 65 years. The study excluded patients with uncontrolled infections, other autoimmune diseases, pregnancy or lactation. Clinical symptoms, serum thyroxine and TRAb, thyroid ultrasound, and orbital computed tomography formed the basis for the diagnoses. Blood from progressor patients was drawn when they were first diagnosed with hyperthyroidism, before any ophthalmopathy symptoms appeared. Ficoll-Paque density gradient centrifugation was used to isolate PBMCs from about 9.4 ml of fresh peripheral blood. Patients classed as progressors first received a Graves' hyperthyroidism diagnosis and then went on to develop ophthalmopathy during follow-up. Total RNA was extracted with Trizol reagent, and quality was checked on an Agilent 2100 Bioanalyzer.

Amplification of TCR beta CDR3 regions was carried out from RNA transcripts. A first-round RT-PCR of the TCR CDR3 used the HTBI primer set with the Qiagen OneStep RT-PCR kit. The libraries were constructed in a second round of multiplex PCR and then size-selected and purified. Sequencing of the libraries was done on an Illumina HiSeq2000 using paired-end 100 bp reads. On the authors' methods: SOAPnuke was used to process the raw data, with reads discarded if the reads contained adapters or uncalled bases, had a mean Phred below 15, or lacked an exact constant-primer or identifier match. High-quality paired reads were merged using COPE v1.2.5, and each unique nucleotide sequence was defined as a clonotype. MiTCR v1.1 was used to align clonotypes to the IMGT TRBV, TRBD and TRBJ reference segments. The analysis included only V-J combinations with a frequency above 0.0001, which together covered around 99% of the repertoires. The TCS score was defined as the ratio of F50 (clonal expansion) to E x V (chaos), calculated using BLOSUM62-based TCRdist between CDR3 peptides within each V-J. Welch's t-statistics and random forest reduced several hundred V-J features to around 14, which were used in a naive Bayes classifier (R e1071). TCRdb ran its own pipeline on the public reads, namely fastp trimming at Q25 and MiXCR clone calling, and kept in-frame beta chains. A single entry per CDR3 protein holds the most common genes and DNA from its merged rows. TCRdb, rather than the study authors, made the V and J calls. For this sample there are approximately 400,000 distinct CDR3 sequences; approximately 14% appear just once. About a quarter of the sample goes to the ten largest clones.

This clonotype has only a few counts. Its cognate antigen has yet to be identified. No per-base quality is available; no much larger clone lies one base away. This sequence uses TRBV4-2 and TRBJ2-2; 8 nucleotides in the junction match TRBD1. The sample taken for sequencing was blood. The TCR comes from a woman under 30 with Graves' hyperthyroidism that later progressed to Graves' ophthalmopathy. The nucleotide sequence is TGTGCCAGCAGCCGGACAGGGTTCGAAGGCGGGGAGCTGTTTTTT. The translation is CASSRTGFEGGELFF.